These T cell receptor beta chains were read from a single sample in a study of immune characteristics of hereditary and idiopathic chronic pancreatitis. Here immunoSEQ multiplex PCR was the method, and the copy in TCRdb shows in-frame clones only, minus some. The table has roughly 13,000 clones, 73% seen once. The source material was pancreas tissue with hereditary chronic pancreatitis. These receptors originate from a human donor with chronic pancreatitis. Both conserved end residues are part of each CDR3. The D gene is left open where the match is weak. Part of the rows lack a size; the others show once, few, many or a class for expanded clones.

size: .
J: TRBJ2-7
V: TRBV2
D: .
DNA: TGTGCCTGCAGGGACAATGGTAACGAGCAGTACTTC
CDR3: CACRDNGNEQYF

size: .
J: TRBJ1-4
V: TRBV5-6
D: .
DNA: TGTGCCAGCAGCTCTACCAAATCAGGGAGGCATGAAAAACTGTTTTTT
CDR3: CASSSTKSGRHEKLFF

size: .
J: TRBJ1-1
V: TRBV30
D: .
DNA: TGTGCCTGGAGTGTGGAGGTATACACTGAAGCTTTCTTT
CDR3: CAWSVEVYTEAFF

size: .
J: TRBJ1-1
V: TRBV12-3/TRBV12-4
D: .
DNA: TGTGCCAGCAGTTTTGGCAGGAACACTGAAGCTTTCTTT
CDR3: CASSFGRNTEAFF

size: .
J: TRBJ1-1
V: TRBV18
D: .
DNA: TGTGCCAGCTCACCCGCGTCCCGTGAAGCTTTCTTT
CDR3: CASSPASREAFF

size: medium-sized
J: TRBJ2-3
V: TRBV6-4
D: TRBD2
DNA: TGTGCCAGCAGTGACTCGACTAGCGGGGGCACAGATACGCAGTATTTT
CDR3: CASSDSTSGGTDTQYF

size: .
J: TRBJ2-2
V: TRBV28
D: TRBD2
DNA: TGTGCCAGCAGTCGGGGGCTAGCGGGAGTACAGGGGGCCGGGGAGCTGTTTTTT
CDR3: CASSRGLAGVQGAGELFF

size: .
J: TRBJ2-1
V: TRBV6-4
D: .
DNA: TGTGCCAGCAGCCGGGACGCGGAGAACAATGAGCAGTTCTTC
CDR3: CASSRDAENNEQFF

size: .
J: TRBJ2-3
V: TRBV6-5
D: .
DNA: TGTGCCACCGAACGGCAGACAGATACGCAGTATTTT
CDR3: CATERQTDTQYF

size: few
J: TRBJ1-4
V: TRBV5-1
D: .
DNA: TGCGCCAGCAGCTTTTATAGGGATGGAAAACTGTTTTTT
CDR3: CASSFYRDGKLFF

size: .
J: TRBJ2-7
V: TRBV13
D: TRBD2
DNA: TGTGCCAGCAGCTTAAGGATCGGCGGGAGTACCGACGAGCAGTACTTC
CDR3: CASSLRIGGSTDEQYF

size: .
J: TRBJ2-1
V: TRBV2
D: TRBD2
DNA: TGTGCCAGCAGTGTAACTCGGGGTGGGCTAGCGGGAGGGCCTAGGTACAATGAGCAGTTCTTC
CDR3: CASSVTRGGLAGGPRYNEQFF

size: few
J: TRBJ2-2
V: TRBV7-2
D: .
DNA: TGTGCCAGCAGCTTAGGACGGGGAGGCACCGGGGAGCTGTTTTTT
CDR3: CASSLGRGGTGELFF

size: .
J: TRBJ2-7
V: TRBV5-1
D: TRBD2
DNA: TGCGCCAGCAGCTTACCTAGCGGGAACTACGAGCAGTACTTC
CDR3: CASSLPSGNYEQYF

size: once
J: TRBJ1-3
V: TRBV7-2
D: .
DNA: TGTGCCAGCAGCCTACAGGCCATCTCTGGAAACACCATATATTTT
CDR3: CASSLQAISGNTIYF

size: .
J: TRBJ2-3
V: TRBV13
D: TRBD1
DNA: TGTGCCAGCAGCTTAGTCAAGCCTGACAGGGTCCTCGAAGGGGATACGCAGTATTTT
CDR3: CASSLVKPDRVLEGDTQYF

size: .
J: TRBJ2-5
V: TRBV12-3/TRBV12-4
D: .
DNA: TGTGCCAGCGGCCTGCGGAACCAAGAGACCCAGTACTTC
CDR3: CASGLRNQETQYF

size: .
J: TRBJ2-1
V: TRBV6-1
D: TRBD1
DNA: TGTGCCAGCAGTGATGGACAGGGGAAAATCTTC
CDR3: CASSDGQGKIF

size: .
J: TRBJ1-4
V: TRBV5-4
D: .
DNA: TGTGCCAGCAGCTTGGAGGGGCCAGAAGGAGCTAAACTGTTTTTT
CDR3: CASSLEGPEGAKLFF

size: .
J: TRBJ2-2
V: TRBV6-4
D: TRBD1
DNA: TGTGCCAGCAGTGCGGGGACAGGGAACACCGGGGAGCTGTTTTTT
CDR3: CASSAGTGNTGELFF

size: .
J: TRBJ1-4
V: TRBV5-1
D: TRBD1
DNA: TGCGCCAGCAGCTTGTCTTTTGCGACAGGGGAAGAAAAACTGTTTTTT
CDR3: CASSLSFATGEEKLFF

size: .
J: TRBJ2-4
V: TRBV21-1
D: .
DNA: TGTGCCAGCAGCACTAATAGCGGGAGGGCCAGGGGCAAAAACATTCAGTACTTC
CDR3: CASSTNSGRARGKNIQYF

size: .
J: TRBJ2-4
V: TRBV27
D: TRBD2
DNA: TGTGCCAGCAGTAAGCTAGCGGGAGGGGAAAACATTCAGTACTTC
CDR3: CASSKLAGGENIQYF

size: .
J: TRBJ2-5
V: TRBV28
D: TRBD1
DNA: TGTGCCAGCAGCCATCAGGACAGGGGATCGGTGACCCAGTACTTC
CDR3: CASSHQDRGSVTQYF

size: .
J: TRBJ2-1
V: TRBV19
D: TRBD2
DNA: TGTGCCAGTAGTACACTAGCGGGAGTAGGCAATGAGCAGTTCTTC
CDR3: CASSTLAGVGNEQFF

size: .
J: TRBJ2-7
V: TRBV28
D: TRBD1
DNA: TGTGCCAGCAGGGATACAGGGGCTTTGTGGTACGAGCAGTACTTC
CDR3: CASRDTGALWYEQYF

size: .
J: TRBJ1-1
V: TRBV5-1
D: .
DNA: TGCGCCAGCAGCTCGTCCCCCGGGGTGAACACTGAAGCTTTCTTT
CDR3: CASSSSPGVNTEAFF

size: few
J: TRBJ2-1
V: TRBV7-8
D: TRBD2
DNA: TGTGCCAGCAGCCTCACTAGCGGGAATAACAATGAGCAGTTCTTC
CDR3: CASSLTSGNNNEQFF

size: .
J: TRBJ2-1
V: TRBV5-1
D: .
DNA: TGCGCCAGCAGCGGGGTGGACGACGCGCAGTTCTTC
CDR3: CASSGVDDAQFF

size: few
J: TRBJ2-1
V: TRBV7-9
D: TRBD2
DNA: TGTGCCAGCAGCTTGGGACTAGCGGAGTACAATGAGCAGTTCTTC
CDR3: CASSLGLAEYNEQFF

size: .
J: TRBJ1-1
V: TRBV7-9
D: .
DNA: TGTGCCAGCAGCTTTGGGCAGGGCACTGAAGCTTTCTTT
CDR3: CASSFGQGTEAFF

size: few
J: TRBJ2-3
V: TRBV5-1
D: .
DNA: TGCGCCAGCAGTTCCCCCACAGATACGCAGTATTTT
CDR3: CASSSPTDTQYF

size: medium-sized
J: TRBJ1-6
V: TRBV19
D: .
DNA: TGTGCCAGTAGTCCAGGGGTCCTAAATTCACCCCTCCACTTT
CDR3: CASSPGVLNSPLHF

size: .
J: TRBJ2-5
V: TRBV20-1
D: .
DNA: TGCAGTGCTAGTAAGGGGGTGGAAGAGACCCAGTACTTC
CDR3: CSASKGVEETQYF

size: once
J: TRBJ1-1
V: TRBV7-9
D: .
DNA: TGTGCCAGCAGCTCCCAATGGCTAACCAACACTGAAGCTTTCTTT
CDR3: CASSSQWLTNTEAFF

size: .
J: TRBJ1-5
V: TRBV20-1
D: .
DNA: TGCAGTGCTATTGAGTCGGCAGGGAGTCAGCCCCAGCATTTT
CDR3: CSAIESAGSQPQHF

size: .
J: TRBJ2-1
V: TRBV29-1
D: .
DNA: TGCAGCGTTGACGGGGGCCCTCGCAATGAGCAGTTCTTC
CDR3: CSVDGGPRNEQFF

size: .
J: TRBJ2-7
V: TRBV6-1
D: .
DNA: TGTGCCAGCAGTGAACCCGGGACCTACGAGCAGTACTTC
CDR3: CASSEPGTYEQYF

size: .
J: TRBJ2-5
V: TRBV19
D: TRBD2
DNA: TGTGCCAGTAGTATCGGAGCGGGAGTGGGAGAGACCCAGTACTTC
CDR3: CASSIGAGVGETQYF